Listed below are T cell receptor beta chains from one sample, sequenced in a study of control samples from healthy donors and cancer patients. Assay used: immunoSEQ multiplex PCR; TCRdb lists only in-frame clones, some missing. The profile shows 150,000 to 200,000 clones, 85% to 90% of them singletons. Sequenced: blood. These receptors originate from a woman aged 30 to 39 in good health. CDR3s include the opening cysteine and the closing phenylalanine or tryptophan. The order of the fields is CDR3 DNA, CDR3 protein, clone size, D gene, J gene, V gene. A D gene is named only where the DNA matches it firmly. Rows give clone size only sometimes, using once, few, many, or a class for an expanded clone.

CDR3nt: TGCGCCAGCAGCCAAGATCAGGGGCTCCCCCATCAGCCCCAGCATTTT
CDR3aa: CASSQDQGLPHQPQHF
abundance: few
d_gene: .
j_gene: TRBJ1-5
v_gene: TRBV4-1

CDR3nt: TGTGCCACCAGCAAGGGGGGGCAGGACCAAGAGACCCAGTACTTC
CDR3aa: CATSKGGQDQETQYF
abundance: once
d_gene: .
j_gene: TRBJ2-5
v_gene: TRBV15

CDR3nt: TGTGCCAGCAGCCTTTCTAGGGGGCCAGGCTACACCTTC
CDR3aa: CASSLSRGPGYTF
abundance: .
d_gene: TRBD1
j_gene: TRBJ1-2
v_gene: TRBV14

CDR3nt: TGCAGCGTCAAGGGTACAGGGGTGGGGAACACTGAAGCTTTCTTT
CDR3aa: CSVKGTGVGNTEAFF
abundance: .
d_gene: TRBD1
j_gene: TRBJ1-1
v_gene: TRBV29-1

CDR3nt: TGTGCCAGCAGTTTAGTTGGGGGGAAGACTGGCTACACCTTC
CDR3aa: CASSLVGGKTGYTF
abundance: .
d_gene: .
j_gene: TRBJ1-2
v_gene: TRBV27

CDR3nt: TGTGCCAGCAGCTTGTTGTCAGGTCCCACTGAAGCTTTCTTT
CDR3aa: CASSLLSGPTEAFF
abundance: .
d_gene: .
j_gene: TRBJ1-1
v_gene: TRBV5-6

CDR3nt: TGTGCCAGCAGCTCCGGGACAGGGAGCTCCTACGAGCAGTACTTC
CDR3aa: CASSSGTGSSYEQYF
abundance: .
d_gene: .
j_gene: TRBJ2-7
v_gene: TRBV21-1

CDR3nt: TGTGCTAGCAGCGCTACTAGCGGGGCCCCGCAGTATTTT
CDR3aa: CASSATSGAPQYF
abundance: .
d_gene: TRBD2
j_gene: TRBJ2-3
v_gene: TRBV7-7

CDR3nt: TGTGCCAGCAGTTTTGGCGGGACAGGGGTGATTAATGGCTACACCTTC
CDR3aa: CASSFGGTGVINGYTF
abundance: .
d_gene: TRBD1
j_gene: TRBJ1-2
v_gene: TRBV5-4

CDR3nt: TGTGCCAGTAGTATAGCAGATACGCAGTATTTT
CDR3aa: CASSIADTQYF
abundance: few
d_gene: .
j_gene: TRBJ2-3
v_gene: TRBV19

CDR3nt: TGTGCCAGCAGTTATAGAAGTGGTGAAAAACTGTTTTTT
CDR3aa: CASSYRSGEKLFF
abundance: few
d_gene: .
j_gene: TRBJ1-4
v_gene: TRBV6-6

CDR3nt: TGTGCCAGCTCACCAACCTCAAGGGTAGGCCACACCTTC
CDR3aa: CASSPTSRVGHTF
abundance: .
d_gene: .
j_gene: TRBJ1-2
v_gene: TRBV18

CDR3nt: TGTGCCAGCAGTTTAGGACAGGGCTATGGCTACACCTTC
CDR3aa: CASSLGQGYGYTF
abundance: .
d_gene: TRBD1
j_gene: TRBJ1-2
v_gene: TRBV12-3/TRBV12-4

CDR3nt: TGTGCCAGCAGGGGGATCGGTAGCTACGAGCAGTACTTC
CDR3aa: CASRGIGSYEQYF
abundance: .
d_gene: .
j_gene: TRBJ2-7
v_gene: TRBV3-1/TRBV3-2

CDR3nt: TGCGCCAGCAGCTTATTCGAGGTCACCGGCTACACCTTC
CDR3aa: CASSLFEVTGYTF
abundance: .
d_gene: .
j_gene: TRBJ1-2
v_gene: TRBV5-1

CDR3nt: TGTGCCAGCAGCCAAGTATTACTAGCCGCACACAATGAGCAGTTCTTC
CDR3aa: CASSQVLLAAHNEQFF
abundance: .
d_gene: .
j_gene: TRBJ2-1
v_gene: TRBV3-1/TRBV3-2

CDR3nt: TGTGCCACCCACACGCCCAGGGAAGGGACCCAGTACTTC
CDR3aa: CATHTPREGTQYF
abundance: .
d_gene: .
j_gene: TRBJ2-5
v_gene: TRBV6-5

CDR3nt: TGTGCCTGGAGCCCCAGGGGAATGCATGGCTACACCTTC
CDR3aa: CAWSPRGMHGYTF
abundance: .
d_gene: .
j_gene: TRBJ1-2
v_gene: TRBV30

CDR3nt: TGTGCCAGCAGCCGCGGACTAGCGGGATACAATGAGCAGTTCTTC
CDR3aa: CASSRGLAGYNEQFF
abundance: .
d_gene: TRBD2
j_gene: TRBJ2-1
v_gene: TRBV7-2

CDR3nt: TGTGCCAGCAATGACTCTCAACAGGATTTCGAGCAGTACTTC
CDR3aa: CASNDSQQDFEQYF
abundance: once
d_gene: .
j_gene: TRBJ2-7
v_gene: TRBV28

CDR3nt: TGTGCCAGCAGCTTGGGGACTTTCCAAGAGACCCAGTACTTC
CDR3aa: CASSLGTFQETQYF
abundance: .
d_gene: .
j_gene: TRBJ2-5
v_gene: TRBV5-6

CDR3nt: TGTGCCAGCAGCTCCTCGCCAGGAACTGAGCAGTTCTTC
CDR3aa: CASSSSPGTEQFF
abundance: .
d_gene: .
j_gene: TRBJ2-1
v_gene: TRBV7-9

CDR3nt: TGTGCCAGCAGCCAAGATGGGATGATGAACACTGAAGCTTTCTTT
CDR3aa: CASSQDGMMNTEAFF
abundance: .
d_gene: .
j_gene: TRBJ1-1
v_gene: TRBV3-1/TRBV3-2

CDR3nt: TGTGCCAGCACCGGGGGACAGGGAAGCGTTGTGGGAGCTTTCTTT
CDR3aa: CASTGGQGSVVGAFF
abundance: .
d_gene: TRBD1
j_gene: TRBJ1-1
v_gene: TRBV28